A single TCR beta chain is shown here with its context. Its specific antigen is unknown. Qualities for individual bases were not recorded, and no much larger clone is one base off. Healthy HIV-negative adults with no recently reported acute infections or vaccinations were included as donors. Only Caucasian adults living in Nashville, Tennessee, USA were represented among the donors. CD4+ T cells were enriched by magnetic negative selection; naive cells were then positively selected on CD45RA, and the negative fraction formed the memory subset. Blood was collected by leukapheresis, and PBMCs were isolated by Ficoll-Histopaque density gradient centrifugation and then cryopreserved in liquid nitrogen vapor phase. Analytical flow cytometry was used to check the purity and quantity of every magnetically sorted T cell population. From each sorted fraction, genomic DNA was isolated and quantified by UV absorbance on a Nanodrop 2000c.

The sample belongs to a study of shared clonotypes between healthy human individuals (dated by TCRdb to about 2020). Background for the entire study: A couple of women and a few men aged 18 to 49 years were included in the cohort. For each donor, CD4 naive and CD4 memory were each given three plates, CD8 naive was given two plates, and CD8 memory was given one plate. The study deeply sequenced blood TCR repertoires of about five healthy adults to estimate repertoire size and the extent of clonotype sharing between individuals. Libraries were prepared and TCR repertoires were sequenced by different laboratories using diverse techniques, in order to increase sequencing depth and limit assay-specific biases. Leukapheresis yielded between about 0.94 and 8.9 billion PBMCs per donor.

General conclusions and limits of the study: The small number of donors limited the genetic and exposure-history diversity represented. Only blood was sampled, and tissue TCR repertoires likely differ from those in blood. Clonotypes shared by all four sorted-subset donors showed higher generation probabilities than non-shared clonotypes. Pairwise subsampling indicated that sequencing depth was expected to affect the degree of clonotype sharing among donors. Around 5% of naive CD4, roughly 3.5% of naive CD8, around 2.3% of memory CD4, and over 0.35% of memory CD8 clonotypes were shared across several donors. Rarefaction of sorted-subset datasets indicated incomplete sequencing despite the large sequencing depth. Larger estimated clonotype richness was generally found for naive subsets than for memory subsets.

TCR CDR3 regions were amplified from genomic DNA by multiplex PCR using the deep immunoSEQ assay. Extracted genomic DNA from each cell subset was spread evenly across all wells of several immunoSEQ 96-well plates, with each plate serving as a replicate. For sorted subsets, each replicate PCR was loaded with about 0.2 ug genomic DNA, equivalent to 25,000 to 35,000 T cell genomes. The purified libraries were quantified using a Qubit 3.0 fluorometer, sized with a Bioanalyzer 2100, and then quantified again using the KAPA Library Quantification kit. Each immunoSEQ 96-well plate was sequenced on its own single-read 150-cycle Illumina NextSeq 550 flow cell. Per the original workflow: The immunoSEQ output contained only junctional sequences without quality scores, so filtering could not match that applied to full-length reads. Sequences were annotated with PyIR, a Python wrapper for IgBLAST v1.9, using IMGT germline references to assign V/J genes and CDR3. Reads were filtered out if the reads had weak V/J assignments (E-value above 1e-6), no CDR3, stop codons, out-of-frame junctions, or ambiguous translated residues. V3J clonotypes were defined as sequences sharing the same inferred V gene, J gene, and CDR3 amino acid sequence. To compute the percentage overlap between repertoires, the number of shared unique clonotypes was divided by the size of the smaller repertoire. Richness of each repertoire was evaluated using RTK rarefaction, the Chao1 estimator, and Recon v2.1 estimates of unobserved clonotypes. For all TCRbeta clonotypes obtained by the gDNA method from four donors, generation probabilities were computed with OLGA. In TCRdb, the immuneACCESS table is reduced to in-frame sequences with V and J assigned. These tables do not hold every clone; where another copy was compared, an unresolved V gene accounts for under half, and the others remain unexplained. The DNA gave D and trimming, while V, J and clone size come from that table. The sample has around 2.5 million clones on record, roughly 93% of them singletons. The ten top clones hold around 0.37% of the sample.

The sequence derives from a man between 18 and 35 years old in good health. Some clones in this sample may be carry-over from other donors' samples. The sequencing sample was made of naive CD4+ T cells from PBMCs. The cell subset or site label, as the study defines it: CD45RA+ positively selected.

The DNA sequence is given as TGCAGCGTTCGTCAGGGCGCAGATACGCAGTATTTT. Translated, it gives CSVRQGADTQYF. This sequence uses TRBV29-1 and TRBJ2-3; the D gene is possibly TRBD1, with 5 bases matching. CDR1 and CDR2 are drawn from the germline V gene: SQVTM, ANQGSEA. V and J are truncated by 5 bases and 4 bases respectively, leaving an intervening sequence of 10 bases. The CDR3 numbers 12 residues from cysteine through phenylalanine. Only the CDR3 DNA stays, 36 bases, in frame from base 1.